These T cell receptor beta chains were read from a single sample in a study of CD4 and CD8 cells across lung adenocarcinoma regions. One entry per CDR3 protein, called by TCRdb with MiXCR from the PCR reads. Among roughly 10,000 distinct CDR3 sequences listed, 45% to 60% were seen once. Sequencing was done on a sample of CD4+ T cells from the margin of a lung tumor. These TCRs come from a male donor with lung adenocarcinoma. The CD4 and CD8 labels of this study may be unreliable. Each CDR3 is given with its conserved first and last residue. A D gene is named only where the DNA matches it firmly. A clone size is listed for some rows: how often the clone was seen (once, few, many), or a class if it is expanded.

TRBV11-2	-	TRBJ2-1	-	TGTGCCAGCAGCCCACCCAGGTGGGGTGAGCAGTTCTTC	CASSPPRWGEQFF
TRBV11-2	TRBD1	TRBJ1-2	many	TGTGCCAGCAGCTTCAGGCAGGGGGGAGGCTACACCTTC	CASSFRQGGGYTF
TRBV27	-	TRBJ2-1	few	TGTGCCAGCAGTTTACTGGGTGGACCCTACAATGAGCAGTTCTTC	CASSLLGGPYNEQFF
TRBV27	-	TRBJ2-4	-	TGTGCCACTAGGCCCCCGGGGGAAGGAAACATTCAGTACTTC	CATRPPGEGNIQYF
TRBV6-1	-	TRBJ2-5	-	TGTGCCAGCAGCCAGGGGTATTCAGAGACCCAGTACTTC	CASSQGYSETQYF
TRBV27	TRBD2	TRBJ2-7	-	TGTGCCAGCAGCCTGTCCCTTCGGGGGGGGAGCTACGAGCAGTACTTC	CASSLSLRGGSYEQYF
TRBV6-1	TRBD2	TRBJ2-5	medium-sized	TGTGCCAGCAGACCGCGAAACGGGGGAGGGGAGACCCAGTACTTC	CASRPRNGGGETQYF
TRBV6-1	TRBD1	TRBJ1-3	-	TGTGCCAGCGGCGATCGGGACAGGGGAAACACCATATATTTT	CASGDRDRGNTIYF
TRBV6-1	-	TRBJ2-5	-	TGTGCCAGCAGACGTGGGGCAGGAGAGACCCAGTACTTC	CASRRGAGETQYF
TRBV7-2	-	TRBJ2-3	-	TGTGGCATCTGCGTTATCGGAGGGGCAAACATTCAGTATTTT	CGICVIGGANIQYF
TRBV6-1	TRBD1	TRBJ1-2	-	TGTGCCAGCAGTCCCGGGACAGGGTCTGGAGTCTACACCTTC	CASSPGTGSGVYTF
TRBV6-4	-	TRBJ2-4	-	TGTGCCAGCGGGGCGGGAGCCAAAAACATTCAGTACTTC	CASGAGAKNIQYF
TRBV7-6	TRBD2	TRBJ2-1	-	TGTGCCAGCAGCGAAGCGGGGATTTACAATGAGCAGTTCTTC	CASSEAGIYNEQFF
TRBV6-5	-	TRBJ1-1	many	TGTGCCAGCAGTTACTCGGGTGGAACTGAAGCTTTCTTT	CASSYSGGTEAFF
TRBV27	TRBD2	TRBJ2-1	medium-sized	TGTGCCAGCAGCTCTCCGGGGACTAGCGGGACTTATGAGCAGTTCTTC	CASSSPGTSGTYEQFF
TRBV5-1	TRBD2	TRBJ2-5	-	TGCGCCAGCAGCCGGACTAGCGGACAAGAGACCCAGTACTTC	CASSRTSGQETQYF